The 13 T cell receptor beta chains below all came from one sample that was sequenced in a study of T cell responses to AZD1222 COVID-19 vaccine. This table comes from immunoSEQ multiplex PCR, and its TCRdb copy is limited to in-frame clones, with some not included. The sample holds some 150,000 clones, under 95% seen once. The sample in question was peripheral blood, obtained on day 0 of AZD1222 vaccination. The receptors shown here come from an adult in good health.

The genes are TRBV6-5 and TRBJ2-4, with no clear D. The germline V gene has CDR1 MNHEY and CDR2 SVGAGI. Trimming stripped 6 bases from V and 0 bases from J, with 6 bases between. CDR3 length: 13 amino acids. CDR3 DNA sequence: TGTGCCAGCAGCCACGGAGCCAAAAACATTCAGTACTTC. Amino acids: CASSHGAKNIQYF.

CDR3 sequence: CASSPDRGSTEAFF. For the CDR3, the DNA is TGTGCCAGCAGCCCGGACAGGGGATCTACTGAAGCTTTCTTT. V is TRBV7-2 and J is TRBJ1-1; the match to TRBD1 covers 9 bases. CDR1 SGHTA and CDR2 FQGNSA come from the germline V gene. Trimming took 5 bases from V and 5 from J; bases not matched to a gene: 6. The CDR3 is 14 residues long.

The chain recombines TRBV28 with TRBJ2-7, with TRBD2 matching over 13 bases. The V gene end was trimmed by 9 bases and the J gene end by 2 bases; junction bases not matched to a gene: 7. CDR1 MDHEN and CDR2 SYDVKM come from the germline V gene. The CDR3 runs 15 residues. CDR3 in amino acids: CASLGTSGTPYEQYF. CDR3 sequence (DNA): TGTGCCAGTTTGGGGACTAGCGGGACGCCCTACGAGCAGTACTTC.

The V and J genes are TRBV18 and TRBJ1-5; 8 bases are a match to TRBD1. Unmatched junction bases numbered 7, after V lost 8 bases and J lost 7 bases. The CDR3 contains 13 residues. The germline CDR1 and CDR2 sequences are KGHSH and LQKENI. CDR3 nucleotides: TGTGCCAGCACCAGGGGGCCGCGCCAGCCCCAGCATTTT. This translates into CASTRGPRQPQHF.

This chain links TRBV6-1 with TRBJ2-3; TRBD2 aligns across 10 bases. With 1 base clipped from V and 0 bases from J, the junction kept 7 bases outside the gene matches. CDR3 size: 18 residues. From germline, CDR1 is MNHNS and CDR2 SASEGT. In DNA, the CDR3 is TGTGCCAGCAGTGAAGTGTTACTAGCGGGATATAGCACAGATACGCAGTATTTT. The encoded protein is CASSEVLLAGYSTDTQYF.

The rearrangement joins TRBV7-2 to TRBJ2-7, with 9 bases matching TRBD2. The CDR3 spans 15 residues. Trimming took 2 bases from V and 6 from J; bases not matched to a gene: 8. Germline assignment: CDR1 SGHTA and CDR2 FQGNSA. The CDR3 nucleotides are TGTGCCAGCAGCTTATCGTCTAGCGGGATAGGCGAGCAGTACTTC. This encodes CASSLSSSGIGEQYF.

This clone was observed once. The chain recombines TRBV7-8 with TRBJ1-5; 11 bases line up with TRBD1. Germline values: CDR1 SGHVS, CDR2 FQNEAQ. This CDR3 region has 17 residues. The V segment lost 5 bases and the J segment 2 bases; nucleotides outside the gene matches: 8. The CDR3 DNA reads TGTGCCAGCAGCCCCCGGGACAGGGGGAGAGGCAATCAGCCCCAGCATTTT. The encoded protein is CASSPRDRGRGNQPQHF. The entire variable domain, with the rest obtained from reference TRBV7-8 and TRBJ1-5, is as follows: GAGVSQSPRYKVAKRGQDVALRCDPISGHVSLFWYQQALGQGPEFLTYFQNEAQLDKSGLPSDRFFAERPEGSVSTLKIQRTQQEDSAVYLCASSPRDRGRGNQPQHFGDGTRLSIL.

This chain joins TRBV19 and TRBJ1-1; D call uncertain. The CDR3 contains 14 residues. Looked up from germline, CDR1 is LNHDA and CDR2 is SQIVND (reference sequence). V lost 3 bases to trimming and J lost 6 bases, with 14 bases between them. CDR3 in DNA: TGTGCCAGTAGTATGGTTGCGGGGATGGCTGAAGCTTTCTTT. Translating gives CASSMVAGMAEAFF.

CDR3 nucleotides: TGTGCCTGGAGTACTAAGACCGGGACAGGGGCCCATGGCTACACCTTC. Translated: CAWSTKTGTGAHGYTF. The genes are TRBV30 and TRBJ1-2, with 10 positions matching TRBD1. Germline lookup yields CDR1 GTSNPN and CDR2 SVGIG (reference sequence). The CDR3 spans 16 residues. V gave up 2 bases and J gave up 6 bases; unmatched junction bases: 12.

In DNA form, the CDR3 reads TGTGCCAGCAGTTTACGAGAATCCGGGACAGGGAGCTCCTACGAGCAGTACTTC. It encodes CASSLRESGTGSSYEQYF. The J gene is TRBJ2-7, the V gene TRBV9, with 9 bases that match TRBD1. The length of the CDR3 is 18 residues. The V and J ends lost 5 bases and 0 bases, in that order; junction bases with no gene match: 15. The germline V gene has CDR1 SGDLS and CDR2 YYNGEE.

J is TRBJ2-1 and V is TRBV6-5, with 13 bases that match TRBD2. Germline CDR1 reads MNHEY; CDR2 reads SVGAGI. Trimming removed 11 bases from V and 7 bases from J; junction bases left unmatched: 5. CDR3 length equals 13 residues. The CDR3 DNA reads as TGTGCCTCGGGACTAGCGGGAAGTAATGAGCAGTTCTTC. Protein: CASGLAGSNEQFF.

The chain uses TRBV6-5 and TRBJ1-2; 7 nucleotides align to TRBD1. J was trimmed by 8 bases and V by 6 bases; bases with no gene match: 12. Germline loops: CDR1 MNHEY, CDR2 SVGAGI. This CDR3 is built from 14 residues. CDR3 amino acids: CASRYRQGVSGYTF. CDR3 DNA: TGTGCCAGCAGGTATCGACAGGGTGTCTCGGGCTACACCTTC.

CDR3 amino acids: CASSYPGATNTEAFF. As DNA, the CDR3 is TGTGCCAGCAGTTACCCGGGGGCAACGAACACTGAAGCTTTCTTT. The chain recombines TRBV6-5 with TRBJ1-1; weak D call: TRBD1 (6 bases). CDR3 size: 15 residues. The germline gives CDR1 MNHEY, CDR2 SVGAGI. V was shortened by 2 bases and J by 1 base, with 11 bases between the two germline ends.